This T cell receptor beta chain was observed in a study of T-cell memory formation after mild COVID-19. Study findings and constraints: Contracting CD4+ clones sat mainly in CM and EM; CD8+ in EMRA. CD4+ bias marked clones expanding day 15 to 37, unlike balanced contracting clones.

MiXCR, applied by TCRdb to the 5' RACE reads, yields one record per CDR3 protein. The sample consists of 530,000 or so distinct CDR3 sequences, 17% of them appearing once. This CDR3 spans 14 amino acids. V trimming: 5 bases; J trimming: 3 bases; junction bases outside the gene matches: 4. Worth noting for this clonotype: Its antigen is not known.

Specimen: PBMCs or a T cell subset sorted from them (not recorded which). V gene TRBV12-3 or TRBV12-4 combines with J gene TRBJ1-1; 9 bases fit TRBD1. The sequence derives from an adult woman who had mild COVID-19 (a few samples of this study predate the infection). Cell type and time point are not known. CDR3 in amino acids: CASSPGTGYTEAFF. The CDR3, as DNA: TGTGCCAGCAGTCCCGGGACAGGGTACACTGAAGCTTTCTTT.